This TCR beta chain was recovered during a study of blood T cell repertoires in COVID-19. Those who participated ranged in age from about 18 to 89 years and resided in 20 to 25 US areas. In the authors' methods: Cell counts per sample came from amplifying reference gene primers. Here immunoSEQ multiplex PCR was the method, and the copy in TCRdb shows in-frame clones only, minus some. The V and J calls and clone size come from that table; D and trimming were worked out from the DNA. Of around 360,000 clones in the sample, around 87% were seen once. Germline CDR1 and CDR2: SGHAT and FQNNGV. V was trimmed by 1 base and J by 5 bases, leaving 3 bases between them. The length of the CDR3 is 13 residues.

Sample: PBMCs or T cells enriched from blood (not recorded which). The receptor was derived from a man between 40 and 49 years old in a cohort exposed to, infected with or recovered from COVID-19 (not recorded which). J is TRBJ1-6 and V is TRBV11-2; D uncertain. The CDR3 nucleotides read TGTGCCAGCAGCTTAGCCAATAATTCACCCCTCCACTTT. This gives the protein CASSLANNSPLHF.